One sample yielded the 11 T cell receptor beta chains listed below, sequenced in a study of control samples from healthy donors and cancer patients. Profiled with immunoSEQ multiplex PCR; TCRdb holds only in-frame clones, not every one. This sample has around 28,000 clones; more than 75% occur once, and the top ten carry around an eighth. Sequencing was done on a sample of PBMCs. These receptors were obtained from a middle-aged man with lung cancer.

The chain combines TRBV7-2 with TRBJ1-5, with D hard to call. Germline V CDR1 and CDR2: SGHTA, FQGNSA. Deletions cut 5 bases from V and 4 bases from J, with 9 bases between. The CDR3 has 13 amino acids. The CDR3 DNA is TGTGCCAGCAGCCGGAGTGAGAATCAGCCCCAGCATTTT. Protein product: CASSRSENQPQHF.

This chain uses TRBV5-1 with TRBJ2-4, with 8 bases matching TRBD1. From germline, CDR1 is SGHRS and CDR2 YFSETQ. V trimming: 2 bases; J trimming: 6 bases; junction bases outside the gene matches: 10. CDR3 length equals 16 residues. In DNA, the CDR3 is TGCGCCAGCAGCTTTTCCTCAGGGGGCGCGGTAAACATTCAGTACTTC. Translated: CASSFSSGGAVNIQYF.

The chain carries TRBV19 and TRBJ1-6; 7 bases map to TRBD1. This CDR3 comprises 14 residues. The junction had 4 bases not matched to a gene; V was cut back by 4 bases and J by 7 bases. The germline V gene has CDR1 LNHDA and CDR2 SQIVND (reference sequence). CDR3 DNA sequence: TGTGCCAGTAGTACCGGACAGGAGAATTCACCCCTCCACTTT. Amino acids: CASSTGQENSPLHF.

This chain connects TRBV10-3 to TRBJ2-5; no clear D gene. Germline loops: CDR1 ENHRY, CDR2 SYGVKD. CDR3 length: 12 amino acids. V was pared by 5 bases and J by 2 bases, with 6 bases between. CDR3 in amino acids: CAISPQQETQYF. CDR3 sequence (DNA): TGTGCCATCAGTCCTCAGCAAGAGACCCAGTACTTC.

CDR3 DNA: TGTGCCAGCAGATCTCCGGGACTAGCGGATACCCAGTACTTC. Translated, it gives CASRSPGLADTQYF. The gene calls are TRBV6-5 and TRBJ2-5; 11 nucleotides agree with TRBD2. Looked up from germline, CDR1 is MNHEY and CDR2 is SVGAGI. V lost 6 bases to trimming and J lost 8 bases; unmatched junction nucleotides: 8. This CDR3 is built from 14 residues.

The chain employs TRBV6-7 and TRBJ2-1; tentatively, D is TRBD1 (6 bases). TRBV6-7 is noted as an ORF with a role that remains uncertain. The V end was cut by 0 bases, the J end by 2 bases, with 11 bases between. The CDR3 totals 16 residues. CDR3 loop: CASSYSLGGPYNEQFF. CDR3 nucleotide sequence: TGTGCCAGCAGTTACTCGCTAGGGGGTCCCTACAATGAGCAGTTCTTC.

The DNA for the CDR3 is TGCGCCAGCAGCCAAGAAAAAGGGTCGGATGAGCAGTTCTTC. The encoded protein is CASSQEKGSDEQFF. The chain recombines TRBV4-3 with TRBJ2-1; no reliable D call. Germline CDR1 LGHNA, CDR2 YSLEER. V was pared by 0 bases and J by 8 bases, with 11 bases between. CDR3 length: 14 amino acids.

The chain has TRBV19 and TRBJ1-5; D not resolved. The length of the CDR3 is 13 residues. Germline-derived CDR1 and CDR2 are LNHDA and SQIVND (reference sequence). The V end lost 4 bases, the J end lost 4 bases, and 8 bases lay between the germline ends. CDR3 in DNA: TGTGCCAGTAGTAGCAGCCCAAATCAGCCCCAGCATTTT. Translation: CASSSSPNQPQHF.

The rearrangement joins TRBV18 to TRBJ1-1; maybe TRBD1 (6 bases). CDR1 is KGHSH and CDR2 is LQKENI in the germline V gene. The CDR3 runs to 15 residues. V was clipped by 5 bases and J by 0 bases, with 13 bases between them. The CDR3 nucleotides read TGTGCCAGCTCATTGGACGGGGACATGAACACTGAAGCTTTCTTT. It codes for CASSLDGDMNTEAFF.

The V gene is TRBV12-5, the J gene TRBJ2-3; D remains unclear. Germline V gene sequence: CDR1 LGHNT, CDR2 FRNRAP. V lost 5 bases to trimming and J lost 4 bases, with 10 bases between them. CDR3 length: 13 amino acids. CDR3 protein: CASGVAGPDTQYF. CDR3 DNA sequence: TGTGCTAGTGGTGTTGCCGGCCCAGATACGCAGTATTTT.

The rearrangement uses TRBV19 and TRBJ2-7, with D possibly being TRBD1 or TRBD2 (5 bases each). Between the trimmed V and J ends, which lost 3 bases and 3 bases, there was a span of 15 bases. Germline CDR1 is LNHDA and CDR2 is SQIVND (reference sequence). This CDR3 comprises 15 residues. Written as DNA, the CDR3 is TGTGCCAGTAGTATGAGAGGGACGGACCTCTACGAGCAGTACTTC. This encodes CASSMRGTDLYEQYF.